The following is a TCR beta chain sequence with its context. This clone came up once. The target of this receptor is not known. No much larger clone is present one base from it, and per-base qualities are unavailable. In total, approximately 700 healthy bone marrow donors made up the cohort. At the time of sampling, all cohort members were nominally healthy, though unrecorded immune exposures were likely present. The donor tested CMV seronegative and was one of the 352 seronegative cohort members. Each donor provided a peripheral blood sample, and peripheral blood mononuclear cells were used for TCR beta sequencing. Genomic DNA extraction from the blood cell samples was performed with the Qiagen DNeasy Blood Extraction Kit. These data are taken from a study of cytomegalovirus exposure and HLA in healthy donors (dated by TCRdb to the late 2010s). Background on the whole study: An earlier analysis of approximately 640 of the donors reported more than 250 Gb of sequence data and roughly 110 million unique TCR beta sequences from some 180 million T cells. An early release that covered about 600 HLA-typed donors contained about 300 gigabases of sequencing data and 70 million to 100 million unique TCR sequences. Among the approximately 430 genotyped donors, roughly 80% belonged to the genetic ancestry cluster associated with self-reported Caucasian donors. The study aimed to test whether signatures of past pathogen exposure could be identified by cataloging public T cell receptors. Using immunosequencing, the study profiled T cell repertoires from 666 subjects and related those repertoires to cytomegalovirus serostatus. Along with the roughly 670-subject first cohort, a separate validation cohort of 120 different subjects was used. To predict cytomegalovirus infection status, the study brought together high-throughput TCR immunosequencing, statistical association of individual TCRs with disease status, and machine learning. A later analysis re-analyzed previously published TCR beta repertoires from several hundred donors and added high-resolution HLA genotyping to study TCR occurrence patterns. The later analysis used no new phenotypic data to find candidate immune exposures, relying instead on TCR beta sequences and their occurrence across donors. In an earlier analysis of more than 550 of the donors, high-throughput TCR beta sequencing was used to judge whether each TCR beta V gene segment behaved as functional or pseudogenic. Donor age, sex, ethnicity and CMV serostatus were compiled alongside the repertoire data. A later genetic analysis used genome-wide SNP genotypes for about 60% of the roughly 700 donors, treating that subset as a discovery cohort. All discovery cohort repertoires had been generated using a single sequencing platform. Both class I and class II loci were covered by HLA typing, at four-digit resolution. The number of donors typed differed by locus, with roughly 629-640 for A, B, C, DRB1 and DQB1, roughly 550 for DQA1, about 610 for DPA1, and 472 for DPB1. A handful of DR-DQ haplotypes were handled as single units for association and clustering because linkage in the cohort was strong. On average, roughly 250,000 unique TCR beta nucleotide sequences were sequenced per donor among 398 genotyped donors of the cohort, with 15% to 20% of those sequences being non-productive.

From V the trimming removes 5 bases and from J it removes 4 bases, while the gene matches leave 6 bases of the junction unaccounted for. The germline V gene supplies CDR1 SQVTM and CDR2 ANQGSEA. The CDR3 starts with the cysteine, ends with the phenylalanine, and has 15 residues. Kept here is only the CDR3 DNA, which spans 45 bases and is read in frame from base 1. The library was built by means of the immunoSEQ multiplex PCR assay. For the multiplex PCR, a mixture combining 60 forward primers for TCR Vbeta segments and 13 reverse primers for TCR Jbeta segments was used. Amplification of the CDR3 region of rearranged TCR beta genes was performed with a multiplex PCR assay on genomic DNA. The amplified TCR beta libraries were sequenced on the Illumina HiSeq System as 87-base-pair reads. As for the original processing: A later analysis tallied roughly 80 million unique TCR beta chains across the 700 or so repertoires, and roughly 11 million of those chains were shared by two or more donors. To remove PCR and sequencing errors, raw reads were error-corrected and collapsed into unique sequences using a nearest-neighbor algorithm that merged closely related sequences. Alignment of CDR3 sequences to IMGT reference sequences was used to assign V, D and J gene segments. For a sequence to be retained, a match of at least six nucleotides was required to both a V gene segment and a J gene segment. A rearrangement was called productive if the CDR3 had no stop codons and remained in frame with V and J, and every other rearrangement was called non-productive. CDR3 was defined by IMGT convention, running from the second conserved V-encoded cysteine to the conserved J-encoded phenylalanine. The earlier analysis of some 600 of the donors excluded sequences that lacked an unambiguous match to a single V gene segment. An earlier analysis of just under 600 of the donors called V segments functional above 56.7% productive rearrangements and segregating when the between-donor standard deviation exceeded 5%. A statistical classification framework was built to diagnose cytomegalovirus status from the catalog of TCR beta chain sequences. In a later analysis, TCR nucleotide sequences were compared against IMGT/GENE-DB human TR gene sequences so that V and J genes could be assigned. In a later analysis, CDR3 sequences and most-parsimonious VDJ recombination scenarios were assigned using the TCRdist pipeline. A later analysis defined each TCR beta chain by its CDR3 amino acid sequence plus V-gene family, and excluded reads lacking a unique V-gene family. To address suspected cross-contamination and a sequencing artifact, a later analysis removed some 620 highly shared, low-generation-probability nucleotide sequences. In a later analysis, a clonal expansion index for each public chain was calculated from normalized within-repertoire ranks of inferred template counts. Generation probabilities in a later analysis came from a VDJ recombination model fitted to out-of-frame rearrangements, and those results were checked against IGoR. In a later analysis, hypergeometric tests were used to score TCR-TCR, TCR-HLA and TCR-CMV co-occurrence, with a repertoire-size bias correction applied to TCR pairs. To estimate false discovery rates, a later analysis permuted the HLA or CMV assignments 20 times. In a later analysis, co-occurring TCRs were grouped using DBSCAN, and TCRdist sequence similarity was added for clustering within HLA-allele-positive subsets. Co-occurrence clustering excluded repertoires with fewer than 30,000 or more than 120,000 public chains, plus five with anomalous nucleotide sharing. In TCRdb, the immuneACCESS table is reduced to in-frame sequences with V and J assigned. These tables do not hold every clone; where another copy was compared, an unresolved V gene accounts for under half, and the others remain unexplained. V and J calls and clone size are as listed in that table; D and trimming were resolved from the DNA. This sample lists 130,000 or so clones; roughly 74% were detected once. About 3.5% of the sample comes from the top ten.

The investigation overall reported the following: A later analysis found that TCR association rates varied across HLA loci, with DRB1 alleles showing the most associated TCRs and HLA-C alleles the fewest. Immune exposure information for the cohort was limited to CMV serostatus. The earlier analysis of approximately 540 of the donors excluded roughly 16 rarely observed V segments, including chromosome 9 orphons, because counts were too low. In a later analysis, HLA-associated TCR beta chains showed more clonal expansion and lower generation probabilities than non-associated chains that were equally common. A cluster of highly shared sequence variants was judged likely to be a technical artifact of the sequencing pipeline. Several of the top co-occurrence clusters appeared to be linked to parvovirus B19, influenza, CMV and Epstein-Barr virus, according to a later analysis. Only TCR beta chains were sequenced in this cohort, and the absence of alpha or paired-chain data limited detectable features. Most CMV-associated TCR beta chains appeared to be HLA-restricted in a later analysis, and the HLA associations seemed to be driven largely by CMV exposure. Because some donors lacked HLA typing at each locus, the association tests relied only on the typed subset. A later genetic analysis associated a missense DCLRE1C variant with V-gene and J-gene trimming of TCR beta chains, and an independent cohort replicated the association. Presence/absence analyses assumed roughly uniform sequencing depth across donors, an assumption that may not hold. Three of the identified cytomegalovirus-associated TCR beta chains were confirmed in vitro to be specific for cytomegalovirus antigens. The classifier was reported to diagnose cytomegalovirus status with high specificity and sensitivity in both the original and validation cohorts. In an earlier analysis of approximately 590 of the donors, most TCR beta V segments appeared in productive rearrangements about 87% or about 30% of the time, broadly matching IMGT annotations. The study listed 150 to 200 TCR beta chains as associated with cytomegalovirus. Strong co-occurrence of HLA alleles, especially DR and DQ, made assigning TCR associations to individual alleles difficult. Some IMGT-functional V segments, including TRBV6-2 and TRBV6-3, could not be distinguished by the 87-base-pair reads and were therefore excluded. In a later analysis, 15,000 to 20,000 TCR beta sequences were associated with specific HLA alleles at a false discovery rate of 0.05. Most TCR sequences were seen in very few donors, while some public TCRs were found in many individuals. It was suggested by the authors that the approach could potentially be generalized to other disease states and immunological phenotypes. According to a later genetic analysis, donors in an Asian-associated ancestry cluster had fewer N-insertions in productive TCRs than the approximately 630-donor mean. Linkage disequilibrium might explain the correlated functional status among segregating V segments, but an unknown experimental factor could not be ruled out. A further reported finding was that TCR beta sequences accurately predicted the HLA-A and HLA-B alleles for most subjects in the first cohort.

The source is a middle-aged man in good health and CMV-seronegative. Recombination joined TRBV29-1 with TRBJ2-1; TRBD2 lines up with 12 middle nucleotides. Sequenced material: PBMCs. The DNA reads as follows: TGCAGCGTTTCCCGGACTAGCGGGGTTTACAATGAGCAGTTCTTC. Translated, this gives CSVSRTSGVYNEQFF.